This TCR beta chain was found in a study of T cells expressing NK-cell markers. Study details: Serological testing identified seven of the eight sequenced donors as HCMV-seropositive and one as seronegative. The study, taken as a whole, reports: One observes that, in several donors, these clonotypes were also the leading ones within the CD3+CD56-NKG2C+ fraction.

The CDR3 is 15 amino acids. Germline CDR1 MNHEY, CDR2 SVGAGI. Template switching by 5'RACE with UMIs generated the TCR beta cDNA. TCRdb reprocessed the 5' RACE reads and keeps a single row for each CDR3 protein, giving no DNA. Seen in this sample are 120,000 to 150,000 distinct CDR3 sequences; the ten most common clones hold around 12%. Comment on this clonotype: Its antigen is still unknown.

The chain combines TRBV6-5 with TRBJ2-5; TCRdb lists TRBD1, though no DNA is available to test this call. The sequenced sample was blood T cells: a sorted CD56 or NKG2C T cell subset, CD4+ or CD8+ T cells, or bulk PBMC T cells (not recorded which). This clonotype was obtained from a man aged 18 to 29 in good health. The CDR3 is CASSYLTGGRETQYF.